This TCR beta chain was identified during a study of shared clonotypes between healthy human individuals. General study points: Large depth notwithstanding, sorted-subset sequencing proved incomplete by rarefaction.

Replicate PCRs from sorted subsets contained about 200 ng DNA, which is roughly 30,000 T cell genomes. Profiled with immunoSEQ multiplex PCR; TCRdb holds only in-frame clones, not every one. The profile shows roughly 1,800,000 clones, roughly 94% of them singletons. V lost 11 bases and J lost 9; bases outside the gene matches: 17. Germline V gene lookup returns CDR1 MNHNS and CDR2 SASEGT. This CDR3 contains 15 residues. Worth noting for this clone: Its target is not known.

Terminally differentiated effector memory CD45RA+ cells were left out of the naive CD8 fraction, which was CD45RO-negative and positively selected for CCR7. Every one of the donors was a Caucasian adult that lived in Nashville, Tennessee. The V call is TRBV6-1, the J call TRBJ2-7; 12 positions match TRBD2. This TCR was recovered from a man between 18 and 35 years old in good health. Input material: naive CD8+ T cells sorted from blood. The CDR3 sequence: CACGTSGQMIVWQYF. CDR3 coding DNA: TGTGCCTGCGGGACTAGCGGGCAAATGATAGTGTGGCAGTACTTC.